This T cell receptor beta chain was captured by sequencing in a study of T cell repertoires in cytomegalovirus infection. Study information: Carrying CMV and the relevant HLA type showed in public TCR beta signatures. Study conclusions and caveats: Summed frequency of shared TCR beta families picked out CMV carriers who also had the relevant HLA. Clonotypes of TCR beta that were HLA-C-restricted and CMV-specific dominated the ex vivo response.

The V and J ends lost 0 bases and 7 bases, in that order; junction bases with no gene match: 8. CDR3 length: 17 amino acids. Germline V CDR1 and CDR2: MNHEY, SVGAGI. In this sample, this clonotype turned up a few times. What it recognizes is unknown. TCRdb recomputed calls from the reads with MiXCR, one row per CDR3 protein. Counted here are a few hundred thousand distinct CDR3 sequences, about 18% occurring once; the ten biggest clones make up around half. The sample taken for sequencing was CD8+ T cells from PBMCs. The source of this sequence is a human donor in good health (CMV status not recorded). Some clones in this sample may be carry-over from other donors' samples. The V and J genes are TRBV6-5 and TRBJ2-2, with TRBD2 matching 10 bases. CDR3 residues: CASSYSASGGNGGELFF. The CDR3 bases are TGTGCCAGCAGTTACTCAGCTAGCGGGGGAAATGGCGGGGAGCTGTTTTTT.